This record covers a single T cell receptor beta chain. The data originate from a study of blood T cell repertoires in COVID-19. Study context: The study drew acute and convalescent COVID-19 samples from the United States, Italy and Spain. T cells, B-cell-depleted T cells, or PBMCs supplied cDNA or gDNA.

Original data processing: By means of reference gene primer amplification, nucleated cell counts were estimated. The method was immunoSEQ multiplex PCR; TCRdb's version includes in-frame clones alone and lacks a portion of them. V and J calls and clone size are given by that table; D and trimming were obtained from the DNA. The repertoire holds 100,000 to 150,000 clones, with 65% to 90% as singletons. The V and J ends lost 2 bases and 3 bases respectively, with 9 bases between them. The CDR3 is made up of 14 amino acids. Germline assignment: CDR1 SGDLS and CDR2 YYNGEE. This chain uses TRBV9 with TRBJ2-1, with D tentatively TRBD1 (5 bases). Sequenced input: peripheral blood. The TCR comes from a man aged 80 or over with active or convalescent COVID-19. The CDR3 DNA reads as TGTGCCAGCAGCGTCAGGGATTACTACAATGAGCAGTTCTTC. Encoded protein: CASSVRDYYNEQFF.